Below are 20 T cell receptor beta chains sequenced from a single sample in a study of blood T cell repertoires in COVID-19. Measured with immunoSEQ multiplex PCR; TCRdb has only the in-frame clones, and not every one. The table has 45,000 to 70,000 clones, over 80% seen once; the top ten hold 22%. Material for sequencing was peripheral blood. The receptor source for this set is a woman aged 55-69 years with acute or convalescent COVID-19.

V gene TRBV7-3 combines with J gene TRBJ2-1; TRBD2 matches 13 bases. There are 18 residues in the CDR3. Germline CDR1 SGHTA, CDR2 FQGTGA. Unmatched junction bases numbered 6, after V lost 0 bases and J lost 4 bases. The CDR3 region has the DNA TGTGCCAGCAGCTTAACGCGACTAGCGGGGGGTCGGTACAATGAGCAGTTCTTC. As protein: CASSLTRLAGGRYNEQFF.

This chain links TRBV6-5 with TRBJ1-1; D possibly corresponds to TRBD1 (5 bases). From germline, CDR1 is MNHEY and CDR2 SVGAGI. V was clipped by 6 bases and J by 5 bases, with 13 bases between them. This CDR3 has 13 amino acids. CDR3 in amino acids: CASSKERGTEAFF. CDR3 nucleotides: TGTGCCAGCAGCAAGGAAAGGGGTACTGAAGCTTTCTTT.

This clone was recorded a few times. The chain employs TRBV20-1 and TRBJ1-3; the D is unclear. The V end lost 3 bases, the J end lost 4 bases, and 10 bases lay between the germline ends. The CDR3 extends over 13 amino acids. CDR1 and CDR2 from the germline V gene are DFQATT and SNEGSKA (reference sequence). For the CDR3, the DNA is TGCAGTGCTAGTGTCAAGACAGGAAACACCATATATTTT. The encoded protein is CSASVKTGNTIYF.

The chain is built from TRBV7-9 and TRBJ2-3; perhaps TRBD1 as D (6 bases). Trimming shortened V by 4 bases and J by 4 bases, and 15 bases separated the two germline ends. Germline-derived CDR1 and CDR2 are SEHNR and FQNEAQ (reference sequence). This CDR3 is 15 amino acids long. The CDR3 region is CASSWTVEDADTQYF. DNA for the CDR3: TGTGCCAGCAGCTGGACAGTGGAGGATGCAGATACGCAGTATTTT.

This clone has only one observation. The chain links TRBV14 to TRBJ2-7; TRBD2 matches at 7 bases. The V segment lost 3 bases and the J segment 6 bases; nucleotides outside the gene matches: 11. Germline V CDR1 and CDR2: SGHDN, FVKESK. This CDR3 has 15 residues. CDR3 nucleotides: TGTGCCAGCAGCCACCCTTTGGCGGGGGTGGTCGAGCAGTACTTC. It translates to CASSHPLAGVVEQYF.

This clone was seen more than once but under ten times. V usage is TRBV24-1 and J usage is TRBJ1-1; 7 bases agree with TRBD1. V shed 5 bases and J 4 bases; nucleotides not matched to a gene: 12. CDR3 length: 16 residues. In germline, CDR1 is KGHDR, CDR2 SFDVKD. CDR3 region: CATSVHGRQGGTEAFF. The CDR3 region has the DNA TGTGCCACCAGTGTTCACGGGCGACAGGGAGGCACTGAAGCTTTCTTT.

The table lists this clone with a count of one. The chain carries TRBV19 and TRBJ1-1; D is unresolved. Trimming pared 3 bases from V and 5 bases from J, leaving 10 bases between. The germline V gene has CDR1 LNHDA and CDR2 SQIVND (reference sequence). The CDR3 sequence is 13 residues long. The CDR3 reads CASSIGEWTEAFF. The CDR3 DNA follows: TGTGCCAGTAGTATCGGGGAGTGGACTGAAGCTTTCTTT.

The V and J genes are TRBV11-2 and TRBJ2-7; D perhaps matches TRBD2 (5 bases). V dropped 5 bases and J dropped 3 bases, with 17 bases sitting between them. This CDR3 comprises 15 residues. Per the germline V gene, CDR1 is SGHAT and CDR2 is FQNNGV. The CDR3 here is CASSRRAAGDYEQYF. Written as DNA, the CDR3 is TGTGCCAGCAGCCGACGGGCCGCCGGGGACTACGAGCAGTACTTC.

The genes are TRBV19 and TRBJ1-2; TRBD1 is a possible D gene (5 bases). This CDR3 is built from 15 residues. The V end was cut by 1 base, the J end by 4 bases, with 13 bases between. Germline-derived CDR1 and CDR2 are LNHDA and SQIVND (reference sequence). CDR3 in amino acids: CASSIAAGGTYGYTF. CDR3 DNA sequence: TGTGCCAGTAGTATAGCGGCGGGAGGGACCTATGGCTACACCTTC.

The chain recombines TRBV23-1 with TRBJ1-6; 10 bases fit TRBD1. TRBV23-1 is designated an ORF whose function remains uncertain. CDR3 length equals 18 residues. The ends lost 3 bases at V and 9 bases at J; junction bases unmatched: 14. The CDR3 loop reads CASSHKDRGRREGSPLHF. In DNA, the CDR3 is TGCGCCAGCAGTCACAAAGACAGGGGGCGGAGAGAGGGTTCACCCCTCCACTTT.

V gene TRBV30 combines with J gene TRBJ2-6; D is unresolved. Trimming cost V 5 bases and J 4 bases, with 6 bases left between them. The CDR3 contains 12 residues. Germline CDR1 and CDR2: GTSNPN and SVGIG (reference sequence). DNA for the CDR3: TGTGCCTGGTCTTCGGGGGCCAACGTCCTGACTTTC. This codes for CAWSSGANVLTF.

This clone was seen more than once but under ten times. V and J are TRBV7-8 and TRBJ2-3; TRBD2 matches at 8 bases. V lost 5 bases, J lost 3 bases, and 10 bases stayed unmatched. Per the germline V gene, CDR1 is SGHVS and CDR2 is FQNEAQ. This CDR3 has 16 residues. In DNA form, the CDR3 reads TGTGCCAGCAGCCCTCGGGTTAGCGGGACGACAGATACGCAGTATTTT. Amino acid sequence: CASSPRVSGTTDTQYF.

V and J are TRBV27 and TRBJ1-5; the D gene is possibly TRBD1 (5 bases). The CDR3 extends over 13 amino acids. Germline V lookup: CDR1 MNHEY, CDR2 SMNVEV (reference sequence). With 3 bases removed from V and 7 bases from J, the gap between germline ends came to 10 bases. Here the CDR3 reads CASSFQGYQPQHF. The CDR3 bases are TGTGCCAGCAGTTTCCAGGGATACCAGCCCCAGCATTTT.

The genes are TRBV11-3 and TRBJ2-1; weak D call: TRBD2 (5 bases). Trimming removed 2 bases at V and 8 bases at J, with 13 bases between. The CDR3 loop spans 14 amino acids. Germline loops: CDR1 SGHNT, CDR2 YENEEA. CDR3: CASSLRGLRDEQFF. As DNA, the CDR3 is TGTGCCAGCAGCTTACGCGGACTGAGGGATGAGCAGTTCTTC.

The gene calls are TRBV7-9 and TRBJ2-5; 9 bases are shared with TRBD2. V lost 8 bases, J lost 5 bases, and 9 bases stayed unmatched. The CDR3 loop spans 14 amino acids. The germline CDR1 and CDR2 sequences are SEHNR and FQNEAQ (reference sequence). The chain's CDR3 is CASGPRTSDETQYF. The DNA for the CDR3 is TGTGCCAGCGGACCCCGGACTAGCGATGAGACCCAGTACTTC.

As regards this clone: In the same sample, other DNA sequences code for this CDR3. This rearrangement joins TRBV24-1 to TRBJ2-3, with 10 bases identical to TRBD1. Per germline, CDR1 KGHDR and CDR2 SFDVKD. V lost 2 bases and J lost 3; bases outside the gene matches: 1. The CDR3 runs 15 residues. The CDR3 spells CATSDSGQGTDTQYF. The CDR3 bases are TGTGCCACCAGTGATTCGGGACAGGGGACAGATACGCAGTATTTT.

The chain has TRBV7-3 and TRBJ1-1, with unresolved D. CDR3 length equals 13 residues. Germline-derived CDR1 and CDR2 are SGHTA and FQGTGA. Trimming removed 2 bases from V and 1 base from J, with 5 bases in between. The CDR3 nucleotides are TGTGCCAGCAGCTTACCGGGGAACACTGAAGCTTTCTTT. This codes for CASSLPGNTEAFF.

V usage is TRBV7-3 and J usage is TRBJ1-5; D unresolved. The CDR3 is 13 amino acids. The ends were cut back, 4 bases at V and 9 bases at J, with 13 bases in the middle. Per germline, CDR1 SGHTA and CDR2 FQGTGA. The CDR3 DNA sequence: TGTGCCAGCAGCTCCCTCGGAGGGCGGCCCCAGCATTTT. It yields the protein CASSSLGGRPQHF.

Comments on this clone: The junction departs from the called germline gene at one end, perhaps through a read error. The V call is TRBV28, the J call TRBJ1-1, with 8 positions matching TRBD1. The CDR3 is 15 residues long. Germline CDR1 is MDHEN and CDR2 is SYDVKM. The CDR3 DNA follows: TGTGCCAGCAGATTATCAGGGGGCGCCGGGACTGAAGCTTTCTTT. Its protein product is CASRLSGGAGTEAFF.

The count of this clone is one. The chain recombines TRBV5-1 with TRBJ1-1; 7 bases line up with TRBD1. In germline, CDR1 is SGHRS, CDR2 YFSETQ. CDR3 length: 16 amino acids. After removal of 0 bases from V and 1 base from J, the junction contained 6 bases not matched to a gene. CDR3 in amino acids: CASSLAGQPSNTEAFF. The CDR3 region has the DNA TGCGCCAGCAGCTTGGCGGGACAGCCTTCGAACACTGAAGCTTTCTTT.